The 21 T cell receptor beta chains below were found in one sample sequenced in a study of Ad26.COV2.S vaccination and SARS-CoV-2 variants. Assay: immunoSEQ multiplex PCR; the TCRdb copy retains only in-frame clones and omits some. The table shows almost 400,000 clones, with 70% to 90% occurring only once. Indicated treatment: roughly 19 received Ad26.COV2.S at low or high dose, single or two shots; several received placebo; per-sample allocation not given. The samples were gathered on day 63 after the first injection of vaccine or placebo. The sample consisted of peripheral blood, taken in a trial of Ad26.COV2.S vaccine versus placebo. The receptors stem from a person between 18 and 60 years old who received the Ad26.COV2.S COVID-19 vaccine or a placebo.

In nucleotides, the CDR3 is TGTGCCACCGCGGGGGCCAGGGGGCACAATGAGCAGTTCTTC. Translated: CATAGARGHNEQFF. The chain is built from TRBV10-3 and TRBJ2-1, with D possibly TRBD1 on 8 matching bases. Per germline, CDR1 ENHRY and CDR2 SYGVKD. The CDR3 sequence is 14 residues long. Trimming shortened V by 10 bases and J by 5 bases, and 18 bases separated the two germline ends.

This sequence joins TRBV11-2 and TRBJ2-1; no clear D gene. The CDR3 is 14 residues long. Germline CDR1 SGHAT, CDR2 FQNNGV. Trimming took off 5 bases at V and 8 bases at J, with 16 bases between the two ends. CDR3 region: CASSLVGRIDEQFF. The CDR3 DNA sequence: TGTGCCAGCAGCCTAGTAGGAAGGATCGATGAGCAGTTCTTC.

This sequence joins TRBV5-4 and TRBJ1-1; possible D gene TRBD1, 6 bases. This CDR3 spans 13 amino acids. Germline assignment: CDR1 SGHNT and CDR2 YYREEE (reference sequence). Trimming took 4 bases from V and 5 from J, leaving 12 bases between them. The chain's CDR3 is CASSSPGETEAFF. As DNA, the CDR3 is TGTGCCAGCAGCAGCCCAGGGGAAACTGAAGCTTTCTTT.

This CDR3 is CASSFRLAGLEQYF. Here the CDR3 DNA reads TGTGCCAGCAGCTTCAGACTAGCGGGGCTCGAGCAGTACTTC. The V gene is TRBV5-6, the J gene TRBJ2-7, with 11 bases matching TRBD2. The germline CDR1 and CDR2 sequences are SGHDT and YYEEEE. The CDR3 sequence is 14 residues long. Germline trimming cut 2 bases from V and 6 bases from J; bases unmatched to any gene: 4.

This rearrangement joins TRBV28 to TRBJ2-1; a possible D gene is TRBD2 (6 bases). The CDR3 extends over 17 amino acids. The germline V gene has CDR1 MDHEN and CDR2 SYDVKM. V lost 3 bases, J lost 5 bases, and 20 bases lay in between. Here the CDR3 reads CASSFLDRFSGDNEQFF. The CDR3 DNA reads TGTGCCAGCAGTTTTCTAGACCGATTTTCGGGGGACAATGAGCAGTTCTTC.

The chain combines TRBV19 with TRBJ1-1; the match to TRBD1 covers 7 bases. CDR3 length: 13 amino acids. With 10 bases clipped from V and 1 base from J, the junction kept 6 bases outside the gene matches. Germline-derived CDR1 and CDR2 are LNHDA and SQIVND (reference sequence). The CDR3 spells CATSDRRNTEAFF. The DNA of the CDR3 is TGTGCCACTTCGGACAGGAGGAACACTGAAGCTTTCTTT. The whole variable domain, filled in from reference TRBV19 and TRBJ1-1, reads DGGITQSPKYLFRKEGQNVTLSCEQNLNHDAMYWYRQDPGQGLRLIYYSQIVNDFQKGDIAEGYSVSREKKESFPLTVTSAQKNPTAFYLCATSDRRNTEAFFGQGTRLTVV.

In its sample, this clone was seen a few times. The V and J genes are TRBV21-1 and TRBJ2-7; the DNA was not used to check the table's D call, TRBD1. TRBV21-1 is deemed a pseudogene. This CDR3 comprises 13 residues. The CDR3 loop is CASSNSRPHEQYF. CDR3 DNA sequence: TGTGCCAGCAGCAATTCCAGGCCCCACGAGCAGTACTTC.

This clone was detected once. This chain joins TRBV6-6 and TRBJ2-3; D unresolved. Germline V gene sequence: CDR1 MNHNY, CDR2 SVGAGI (reference sequence). Trimming pared 5 bases from V and 3 bases from J, leaving 6 bases between. This CDR3 has 12 residues. CDR3 protein: CASSRSTDTQYF. The CDR3 DNA follows: TGTGCCAGCAGTCGGTCAACAGATACGCAGTATTTT.

This chain uses TRBV19 with TRBJ1-1; 10 nucleotides line up with TRBD1. V lost 4 bases, J lost 5 bases, and 7 bases stayed unmatched. CDR1 and CDR2 (germline): LNHDA, SQIVND (reference sequence). This CDR3 is 15 amino acids long. CDR3 amino acids: CASSKPGQGRTEAFF. CDR3 DNA: TGTGCCAGTAGTAAACCGGGACAGGGGAGAACTGAAGCTTTCTTT.

The chain recombines TRBV30 with TRBJ1-6; D is undetermined. Germline V lookup: CDR1 GTSNPN, CDR2 SVGIG (reference sequence). CDR3 length: 15 residues. Between the trimmed V and J ends, which lost 5 bases and 2 bases, there was a span of 13 bases. The CDR3 DNA follows: TGTGCCTGGCGAGATCCCCCACCCTATAATTCACCCCTCCACTTT. Translating gives CAWRDPPPYNSPLHF.

This clone has only one observation. This chain joins TRBV6-5 and TRBJ1-5; D unclear. Trimming left V 6 bases short and J 4 bases short, with 10 bases between. Germline CDR1 and CDR2: MNHEY and SVGAGI. CDR3 length: 13 residues. CDR3 DNA sequence: TGTGCCAGCAGGCCTGCTCATAATCAGCCCCAGCATTTT. Residues: CASRPAHNQPQHF.

The rearrangement uses TRBV9 and TRBJ1-2; D uncertain. Trimming shortened V by 0 bases and J by 4 bases, and 13 bases separated the two germline ends. CDR1 and CDR2 from the germline V gene are SGDLS and YYNGEE. CDR3 length equals 15 residues. The chain's CDR3 is CASSVVSDGSYGYTF. The DNA of the CDR3 is TGTGCCAGCAGCGTAGTTAGTGACGGGTCCTATGGCTACACCTTC.

This chain connects TRBV11-2 to TRBJ2-7, with 10 bases that match TRBD2. The CDR3 spans 15 residues. Germline CDR1 and CDR2: SGHAT and FQNNGV. V gave up 4 bases and J gave up 2 bases; unmatched junction bases: 5. The CDR3 loop reads CASSSGSGRAYEQYF. The CDR3 DNA reads TGTGCCAGCAGCTCGGGGAGCGGGAGGGCCTACGAGCAGTACTTC.

The genes are TRBV7-8 and TRBJ2-1, with 7 bases fitting TRBD2. This CDR3 spans 16 amino acids. Germline V CDR1 and CDR2: SGHVS, FQNEAQ. V shed 5 bases and J 4 bases; nucleotides not matched to a gene: 11. In nucleotides, the CDR3 is TGTGCCAGCAGCCCCCGACTAGCAAACTCTTACAATGAGCAGTTCTTC. Residues: CASSPRLANSYNEQFF. Looking up the rest from reference TRBV7-8 and TRBJ2-1 gives the full variable domain: GAGVSQSPRYKVAKRGQDVALRCDPISGHVSLFWYQQALGQGPEFLTYFQNEAQLDKSGLPSDRFFAERPEGSVSTLKIQRTQQEDSAVYLCASSPRLANSYNEQFFGPGTRLTVL.

The V and J genes are TRBV18 and TRBJ2-1, with 10 positions matching TRBD1. V lost 6 bases and J lost 6; bases outside the gene matches: 5. There are 14 residues in the CDR3. Germline CDR1 reads KGHSH; CDR2 reads LQKENI. The CDR3 spells CASSPGTGVNEQFF. CDR3 in DNA: TGTGCCAGCTCCCCCGGGACAGGGGTCAATGAGCAGTTCTTC.

This chain connects TRBV7-9 to TRBJ1-1; D perhaps matches TRBD1 (5 bases). Trimming cost V 2 bases and J 4 bases, with 11 bases left between them. Germline lookup yields CDR1 SEHNR and CDR2 FQNEAQ (reference sequence). CDR3 length: 14 residues. This CDR3 reads CASSLSRVGTEAFF. CDR3 in DNA: TGTGCCAGCAGCTTATCCAGGGTAGGCACTGAAGCTTTCTTT. Complete variable domain (other parts from reference TRBV7-9 and TRBJ1-1): DTGVSQNPRHKITKRGQNVTFRCDPISEHNRLYWYRQTLGQGPEFLTYFQNEAQLEKSRLLSDRFSAERPKGSFSTLEIQRTEQGDSAMYLCASSLSRVGTEAFFGQGTRLTVV.

The chain recombines TRBV5-6 with TRBJ2-2, with 13 bases fitting TRBD2. Germline V gene sequence: CDR1 SGHDT, CDR2 YYEEEE. The CDR3 has 15 amino acids. V shed 10 bases and J 7 bases; nucleotides not matched to a gene: 10. The CDR3 bases are TGTGCCTCGTCTGGACTAGCGGGAGAACACGGGGAGCTGTTTTTT. Protein product: CASSGLAGEHGELFF.

V usage is TRBV29-1 and J usage is TRBJ2-2; D gene unclear. Between the trimmed V and J ends, which lost 4 bases and 2 bases, there was a span of 5 bases. Germline V gene data show CDR1 as SQVTM and CDR2 as ANQGSEA. The CDR3 is made up of 12 amino acids. CDR3 in DNA: TGCAGCGTTGGGGGTAACACCGGGGAGCTGTTTTTT. This codes for CSVGGNTGELFF.

This clone was detected once. This chain uses TRBV5-4 with TRBJ2-3, with D unclear. Germline V gene data show CDR1 as SGHNT and CDR2 as YYREEE (reference sequence). The CDR3 covers 14 residues. V was shortened by 0 bases and J by 4 bases, with 9 bases between the two germline ends. CDR3 in DNA: TGTGCCAGCAGCTTGGTGGGGAATCCAGATACGCAGTATTTT. Translated, it gives CASSLVGNPDTQYF.

The chain is built from TRBV19 and TRBJ2-2; D not resolved. Trimming cost V 1 base and J 3 bases, with 6 bases left between them. This CDR3 region has 14 residues. Germline CDR1 and CDR2: LNHDA and SQIVND (reference sequence). CDR3 sequence: CASSIGWDTGELFF. As DNA, the CDR3 is TGTGCCAGTAGTATAGGTTGGGACACCGGGGAGCTGTTTTTT.

The chain recombines TRBV9 with TRBJ2-5; 7 bases are shared with TRBD2. The CDR3 loop spans 15 amino acids. With 1 base clipped from V and 1 base from J, the junction kept 4 bases outside the gene matches. In germline, CDR1 is SGDLS, CDR2 YYNGEE. As DNA, the CDR3 is TGTGCCAGCAGCGTAACTAGCGCAGGCCAAGAGACCCAGTACTTC. The encoded protein is CASSVTSAGQETQYF.